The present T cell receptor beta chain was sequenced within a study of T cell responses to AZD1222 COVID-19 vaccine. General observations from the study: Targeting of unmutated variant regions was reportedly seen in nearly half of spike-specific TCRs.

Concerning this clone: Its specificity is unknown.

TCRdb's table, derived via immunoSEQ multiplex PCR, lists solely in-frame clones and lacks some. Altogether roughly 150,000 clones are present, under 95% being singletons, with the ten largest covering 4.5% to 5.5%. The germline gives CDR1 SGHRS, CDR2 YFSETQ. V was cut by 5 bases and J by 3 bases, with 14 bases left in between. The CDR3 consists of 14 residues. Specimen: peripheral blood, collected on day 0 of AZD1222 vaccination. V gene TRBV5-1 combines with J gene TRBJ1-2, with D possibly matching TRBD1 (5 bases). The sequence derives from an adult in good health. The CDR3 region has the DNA TGCGCCAGCAGACCGGCGGGACGGGACTATGGCTACACCTTC. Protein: CASRPAGRDYGYTF.